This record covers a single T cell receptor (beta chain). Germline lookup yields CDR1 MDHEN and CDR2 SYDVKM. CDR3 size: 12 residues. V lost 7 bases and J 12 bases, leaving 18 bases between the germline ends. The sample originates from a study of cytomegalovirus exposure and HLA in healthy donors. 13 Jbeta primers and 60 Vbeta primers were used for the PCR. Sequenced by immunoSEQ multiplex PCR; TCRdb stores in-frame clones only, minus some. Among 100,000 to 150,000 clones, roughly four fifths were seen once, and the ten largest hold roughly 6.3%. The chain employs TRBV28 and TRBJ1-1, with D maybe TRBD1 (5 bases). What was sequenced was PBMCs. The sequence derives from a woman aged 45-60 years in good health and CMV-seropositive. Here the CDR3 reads CASTLGGGSTFF. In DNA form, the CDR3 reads TGTGCCAGCACCCTGGGTGGGGGGTCGACTTTCTTT.